The sequence of this TCR beta chain was determined in a study of monozygotic twins with inflammatory bowel disease. Study-level findings and limits: Among twins, concordant and discordant pairs did not differ in repertoire similarity, possibly from limited power.

With respect to this clonotype: Its antigen remains unknown.

Germline V CDR1 and CDR2: DFQATT, SNEGSKA (reference sequence). CDR3 size: 14 residues. Isolation of total RNA was performed on whole blood, with no prior T cell sorting. Researchers used template switching to add UMIs featuring a 6-nucleotide sample barcode. TCRdb reworked the 5' RACE reads into one entry per CDR3 protein, no DNA. This sample contains 110,000 to 150,000 distinct CDR3 sequences. Sequenced: blood. The J gene is TRBJ2-1, the V gene TRBV20-1; the TRBD2 assignment by TCRdb is unverifiable without DNA. This clonotype originated in a human donor with ulcerative colitis or Crohn's disease, or a healthy co-twin of an affected twin (not recorded which). The CDR3 reads CSATERGPSNEQFF.